This T cell receptor (beta chain) was sequenced in a study of CD8 T cells in Susac syndrome. Germline CDR1 and CDR2: MDHEN and SYDVKM. The V segment lost 6 bases and the J segment 7 bases; nucleotides outside the gene matches: 4. CDR3 size: 14 residues. cDNA came from 0.5 to 1 ug RNA primed by random hexamers. The CDR3 of TCR beta was amplified by immunoSEQ multiplex PCR across 54 Vbeta and 13 Jbeta. TCRdb independently ran MiXCR on the immunoSEQ multiplex PCR reads; one entry per CDR3 protein. Among about 200,000 distinct CDR3 sequences listed, about 94% were seen once. CD8+ and CD4+ blood T cells underwent TCR beta sequencing.

The sequenced material came from CD8+ T cells from PBMCs. The receptor's source is a human donor with multiple sclerosis. The chain employs TRBV28 and TRBJ1-4, with 11 nucleotides matching TRBD1. The DNA of the CDR3 is TGTGCCAGCAGCCTGGACAGGGGGCTTGAAAAACTGTTTTTT. Protein sequence: CASSLDRGLEKLFF.